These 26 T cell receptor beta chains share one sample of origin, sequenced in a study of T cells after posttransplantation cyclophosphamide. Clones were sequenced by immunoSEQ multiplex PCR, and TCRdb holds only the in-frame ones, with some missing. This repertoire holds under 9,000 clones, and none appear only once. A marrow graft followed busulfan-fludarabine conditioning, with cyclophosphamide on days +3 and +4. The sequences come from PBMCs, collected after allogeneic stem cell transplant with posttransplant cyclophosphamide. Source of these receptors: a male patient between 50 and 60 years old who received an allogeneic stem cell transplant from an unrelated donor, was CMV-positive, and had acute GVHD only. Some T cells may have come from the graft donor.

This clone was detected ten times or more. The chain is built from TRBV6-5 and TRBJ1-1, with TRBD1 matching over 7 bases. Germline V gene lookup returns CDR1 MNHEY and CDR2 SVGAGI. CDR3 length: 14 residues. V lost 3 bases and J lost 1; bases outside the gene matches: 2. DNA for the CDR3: TGTGCCAGCAGTTATGGGACAGCGAACACTGAAGCTTTCTTT. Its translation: CASSYGTANTEAFF.

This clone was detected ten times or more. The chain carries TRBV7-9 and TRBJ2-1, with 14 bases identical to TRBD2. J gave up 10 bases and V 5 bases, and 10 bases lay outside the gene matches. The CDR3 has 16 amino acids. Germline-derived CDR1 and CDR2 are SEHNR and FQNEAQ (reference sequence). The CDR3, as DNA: TGTGCCAGCAGCCGGAGCGGGACTAGCGGGAGAGGGGAGCAGTTCTTC. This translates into CASSRSGTSGRGEQFF.

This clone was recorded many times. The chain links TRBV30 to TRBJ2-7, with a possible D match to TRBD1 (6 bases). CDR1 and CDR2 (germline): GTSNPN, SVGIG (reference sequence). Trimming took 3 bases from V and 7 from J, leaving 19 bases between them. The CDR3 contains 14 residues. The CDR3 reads CAWRLEGTPQEQYF. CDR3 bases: TGTGCCTGGAGACTAGAAGGGACACCTCAGGAGCAGTACTTC.

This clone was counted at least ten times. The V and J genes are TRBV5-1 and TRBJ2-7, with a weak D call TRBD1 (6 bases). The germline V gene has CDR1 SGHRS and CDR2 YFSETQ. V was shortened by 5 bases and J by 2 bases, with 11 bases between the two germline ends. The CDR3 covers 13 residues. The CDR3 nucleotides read TGCGCCAGCAGGAAGGACAGCCCCTACGAGCAGTACTTC. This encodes CASRKDSPYEQYF.

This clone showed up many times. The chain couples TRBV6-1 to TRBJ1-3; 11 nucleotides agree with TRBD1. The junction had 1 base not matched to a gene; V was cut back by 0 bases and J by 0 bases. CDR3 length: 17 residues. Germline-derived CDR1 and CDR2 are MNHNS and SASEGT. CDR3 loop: CASSEAGQGDSGNTIYF. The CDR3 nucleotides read TGTGCCAGCAGTGAAGCGGGACAGGGGGACTCTGGAAACACCATATATTTT.

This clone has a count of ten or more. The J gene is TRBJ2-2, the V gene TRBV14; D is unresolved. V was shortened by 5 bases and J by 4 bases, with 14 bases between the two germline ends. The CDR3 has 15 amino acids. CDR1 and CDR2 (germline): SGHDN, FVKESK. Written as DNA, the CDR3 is TGTGCCAGCAGCGAGGCCCTAATCCCCACCGGGGAGCTGTTTTTT. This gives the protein CASSEALIPTGELFF.

CDR3 nucleotides: TGTGCCAGCAGTCCCCGCCGGCAGGTGGTCACTGAAGCTTTCTTT. This sequence encodes CASSPRRQVVTEAFF. The rearrangement joins TRBV27 to TRBJ1-1; no firm D call. CDR3 length: 15 amino acids. Germline CDR1 is MNHEY and CDR2 is SMNVEV (reference sequence). V gave up 5 bases and J gave up 4 bases, with 17 bases separating them.

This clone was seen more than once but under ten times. The CDR3 DNA follows: TGTGCCAGCAGCGTAGGGCTAGTCGGCGACGAGCAGTACTTC. Amino acid sequence: CASSVGLVGDEQYF. V and J are TRBV9 and TRBJ2-7; D gene uncertain. Germline CDR1 and CDR2: SGDLS and YYNGEE. This CDR3 spans 14 amino acids. V lost 0 bases, J lost 5 bases, and 12 bases lay in between.

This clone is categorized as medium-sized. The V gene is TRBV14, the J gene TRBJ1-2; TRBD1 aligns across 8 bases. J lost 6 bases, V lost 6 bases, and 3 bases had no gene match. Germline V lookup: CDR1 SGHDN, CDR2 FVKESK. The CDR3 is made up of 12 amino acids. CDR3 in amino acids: CASRGQGHGYTF. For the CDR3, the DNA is TGTGCCAGCAGAGGACAGGGACATGGCTACACCTTC.

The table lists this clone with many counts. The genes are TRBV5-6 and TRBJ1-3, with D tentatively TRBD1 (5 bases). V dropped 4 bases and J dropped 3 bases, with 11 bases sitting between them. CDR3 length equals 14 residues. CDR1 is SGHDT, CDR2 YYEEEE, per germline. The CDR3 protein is CASSPGGFGNTIYF. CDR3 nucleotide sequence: TGTGCCAGCAGCCCCGGGGGTTTTGGAAACACCATATATTTT.

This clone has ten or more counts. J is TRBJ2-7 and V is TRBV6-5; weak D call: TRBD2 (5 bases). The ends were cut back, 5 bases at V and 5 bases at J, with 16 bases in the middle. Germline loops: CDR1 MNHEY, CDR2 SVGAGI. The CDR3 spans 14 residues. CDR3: CASSTGLRLNEQYF. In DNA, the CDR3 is TGTGCCAGCAGTACCGGACTGAGACTGAACGAGCAGTACTTC.

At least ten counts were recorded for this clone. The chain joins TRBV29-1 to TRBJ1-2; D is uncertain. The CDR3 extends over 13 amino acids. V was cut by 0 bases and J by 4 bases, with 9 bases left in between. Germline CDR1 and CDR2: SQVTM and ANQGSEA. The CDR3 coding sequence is TGCAGCGTTGAAGAGAACAGATTCTATGGCTACACCTTC. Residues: CSVEENRFYGYTF.

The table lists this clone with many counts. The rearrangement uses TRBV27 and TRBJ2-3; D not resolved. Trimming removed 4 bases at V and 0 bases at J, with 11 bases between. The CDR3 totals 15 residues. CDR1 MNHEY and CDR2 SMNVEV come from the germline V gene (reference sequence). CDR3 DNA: TGTGCCAGCAGTTCGGAGACCCCTAGCACAGATACGCAGTATTTT. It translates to CASSSETPSTDTQYF.

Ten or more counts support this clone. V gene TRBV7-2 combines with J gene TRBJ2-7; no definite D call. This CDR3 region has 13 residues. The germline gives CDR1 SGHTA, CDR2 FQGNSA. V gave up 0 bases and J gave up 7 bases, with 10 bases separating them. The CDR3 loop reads CASSLARSGEQYF. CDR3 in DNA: TGTGCCAGCAGCTTAGCCAGGTCTGGGGAGCAGTACTTC.

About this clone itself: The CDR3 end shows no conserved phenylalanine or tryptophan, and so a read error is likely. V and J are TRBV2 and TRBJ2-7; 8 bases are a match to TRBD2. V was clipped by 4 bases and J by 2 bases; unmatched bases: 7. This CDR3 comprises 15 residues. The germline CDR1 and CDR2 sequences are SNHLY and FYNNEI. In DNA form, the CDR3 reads TGTGCCAGCAGTGGATCGGGGGGGATTACCTACGAGCAGTACTCC. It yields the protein CASSGSGGITYEQYS.

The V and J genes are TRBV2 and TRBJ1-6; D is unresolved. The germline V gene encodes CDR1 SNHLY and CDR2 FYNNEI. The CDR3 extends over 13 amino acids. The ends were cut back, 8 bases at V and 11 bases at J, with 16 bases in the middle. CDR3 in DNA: TGTGCCAGCGCGGAGAGTAGCGGGACACCCCTCCACTTT. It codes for CASAESSGTPLHF.

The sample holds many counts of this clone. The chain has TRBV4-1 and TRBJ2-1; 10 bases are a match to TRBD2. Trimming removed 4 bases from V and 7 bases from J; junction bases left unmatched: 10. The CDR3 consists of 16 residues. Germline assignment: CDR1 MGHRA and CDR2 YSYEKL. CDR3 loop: CASSLRGSGGVNEQFF. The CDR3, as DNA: TGCGCCAGCAGCCTCCGGGGGAGCGGGGGGGTGAATGAGCAGTTCTTC.

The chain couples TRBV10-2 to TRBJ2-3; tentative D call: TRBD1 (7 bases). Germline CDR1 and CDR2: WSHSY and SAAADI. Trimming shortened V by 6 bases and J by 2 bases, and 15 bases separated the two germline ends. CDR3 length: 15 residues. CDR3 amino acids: CASRQGGESTDTQYF. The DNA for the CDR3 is TGCGCCAGCAGGCAGGGGGGAGAATCCACAGATACGCAGTATTTT.

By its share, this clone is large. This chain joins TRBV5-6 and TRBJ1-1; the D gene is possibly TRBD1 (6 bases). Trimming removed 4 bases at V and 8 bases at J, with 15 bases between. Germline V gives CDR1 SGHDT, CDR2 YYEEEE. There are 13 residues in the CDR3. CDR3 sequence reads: CASSPSSGTEAFF. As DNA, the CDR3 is TGTGCCAGCAGCCCAAGTTCCGGGACAGAAGCTTTCTTT.

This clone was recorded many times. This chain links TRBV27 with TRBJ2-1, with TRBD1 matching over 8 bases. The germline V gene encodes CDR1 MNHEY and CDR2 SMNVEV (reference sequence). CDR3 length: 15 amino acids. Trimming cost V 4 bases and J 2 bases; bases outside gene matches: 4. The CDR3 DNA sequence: TGTGCCAGCAGTTCAAGACAGGGGCCCTACAATGAGCAGTTCTTC. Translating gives CASSSRQGPYNEQFF.

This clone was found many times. DNA of the CDR3: TGTGCCAGCAGTACGGGTTCCTCTGGAAACACCATATATTTT. It yields the protein CASSTGSSGNTIYF. This sequence joins TRBV7-8 and TRBJ1-3; no definite D call. The ends were cut back, 6 bases at V and 0 bases at J, with 9 bases in the middle. In germline, CDR1 is SGHVS, CDR2 FQNEAQ. This CDR3 comprises 14 residues. The full variable domain, completed using reference TRBV7-8 and TRBJ1-3, is GAGVSQSPRYKVAKRGQDVALRCDPISGHVSLFWYQQALGQGPEFLTYFQNEAQLDKSGLPSDRFFAERPEGSVSTLKIQRTQQEDSAVYLCASSTGSSGNTIYFGEGSWLTVV.

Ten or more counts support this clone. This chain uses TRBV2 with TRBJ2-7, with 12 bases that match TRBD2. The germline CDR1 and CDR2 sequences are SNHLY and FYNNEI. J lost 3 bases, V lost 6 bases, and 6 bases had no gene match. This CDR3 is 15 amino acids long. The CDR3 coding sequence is TGTGCCAGCAGGCAAACTAGCGGGGGGATCTACGAGCAGTACTTC. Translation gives CASRQTSGGIYEQYF. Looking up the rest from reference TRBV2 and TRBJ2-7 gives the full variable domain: EPEVTQTPSHQVTQMGQEVILRCVPISNHLYFYWYRQILGQKVEFLVSFYNNEISEKSEIFDDQFSVERPDGSNFTLKIRSTKLEDSAMYFCASRQTSGGIYEQYFGPGTRLTVT.

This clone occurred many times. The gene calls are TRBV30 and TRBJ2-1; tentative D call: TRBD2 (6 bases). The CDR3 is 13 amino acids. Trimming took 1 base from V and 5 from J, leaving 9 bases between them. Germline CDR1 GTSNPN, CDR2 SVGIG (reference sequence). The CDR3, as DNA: TGTGCCTGGAGTGGGGACTTTAACAATGAGCAGTTCTTC. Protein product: CAWSGDFNNEQFF.

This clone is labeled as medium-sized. CDR3 sequence: CASSLNGGSETQYF. CDR3 nucleotides: TGTGCCAGCAGCTTAAATGGGGGGAGTGAGACCCAGTACTTC. This chain joins TRBV7-3 and TRBJ2-5; D is possibly TRBD2 (6 bases). The CDR3 contains 14 residues. Trimming cost V 1 base and J 5 bases, with 11 bases left between them. CDR1 SGHTA and CDR2 FQGTGA come from the germline V gene.

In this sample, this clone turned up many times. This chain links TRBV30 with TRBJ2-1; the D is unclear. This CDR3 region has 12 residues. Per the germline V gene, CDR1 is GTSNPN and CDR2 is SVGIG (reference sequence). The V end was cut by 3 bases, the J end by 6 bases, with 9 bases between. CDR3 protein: CAWSRSRNEQFF. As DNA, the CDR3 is TGTGCCTGGAGCCGATCGCGCAATGAGCAGTTCTTC.

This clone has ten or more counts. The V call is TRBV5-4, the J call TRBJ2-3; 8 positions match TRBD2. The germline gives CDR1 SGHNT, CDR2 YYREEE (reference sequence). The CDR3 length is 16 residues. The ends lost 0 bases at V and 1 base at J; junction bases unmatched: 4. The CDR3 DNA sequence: TGTGCCAGCAGCTTGGATCCGGGAGGGGGCACAGATACGCAGTATTTT. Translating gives CASSLDPGGGTDTQYF.